This TCR delta chain is drawn from a study of gamma-delta chains in newborns, infants, children. Study-wide context: Polyclonal expansion of innate γδ T cells after birth follows microbial exposure.

With CATT, TCRdb re-called clones from the reads. The sample holds more than 9,000 delta-chain clones; approximately 22% are singletons and the top ten take about 4.2%. Concerning this clone: At one of its ends the junction is not consistent with the germline gene, which may arise from a read error.

This CDR3 is built from 19 residues. CDR1 is GEAIGNYY and CDR2 is EKD in the germline V gene. Sequenced material: blood. The TCR was taken from a child who was a newborn, infant or young child, either healthy, febrile or measles-vaccinated (not recorded which). The gene calls are TRDV2 and TRDJ1, with 9 bases lining up with TRDD3. Written as DNA, the CDR3 is TGTGCCTGTGACACCGTAGGAGGTCCTGGGGGATTCAACACCGATAAACTTATCTTT. Its translation is CACDTVGGPGGFNTDKLIF.